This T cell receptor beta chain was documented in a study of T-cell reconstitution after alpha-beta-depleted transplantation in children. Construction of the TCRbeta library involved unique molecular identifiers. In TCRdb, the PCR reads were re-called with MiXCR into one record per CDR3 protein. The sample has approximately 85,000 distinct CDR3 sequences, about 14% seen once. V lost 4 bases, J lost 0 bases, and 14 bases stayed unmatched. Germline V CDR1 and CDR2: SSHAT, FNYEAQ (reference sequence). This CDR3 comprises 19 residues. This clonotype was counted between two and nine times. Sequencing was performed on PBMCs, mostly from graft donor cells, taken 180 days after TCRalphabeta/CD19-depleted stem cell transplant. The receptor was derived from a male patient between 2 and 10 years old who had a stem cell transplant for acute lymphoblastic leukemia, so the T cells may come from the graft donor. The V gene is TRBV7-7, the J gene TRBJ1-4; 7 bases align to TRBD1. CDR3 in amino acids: CASSSLSGTAGATNEKLFF. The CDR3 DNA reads TGTGCCAGCAGCTCACTTAGCGGGACAGCGGGAGCAACTAATGAAAAACTGTTTTTT.